The rows below give T cell receptor beta chains drawn from one sample of a study of blood T cell repertoires in COVID-19. Assay: immunoSEQ multiplex PCR; the TCRdb copy retains only in-frame clones and omits some. The sample yields about 260,000 clones, 75% to 90% seen once. Source material: peripheral blood. The receptors were gathered from a woman aged 45-65 years who had recovered from COVID-19. CDR3s leave out the opening cysteine and the closing phenylalanine or tryptophan. Fields, in order: D gene, V gene, CDR3 protein. D genes are given only for firm matches.

d_gene: TRBD1; v_gene: TRBV11-2; CDR3aa: ASSYTGDYEQY
d_gene: -; v_gene: TRBV3-1/TRBV3-2; CDR3aa: ASSPRPQRGNEQF
d_gene: -; v_gene: TRBV7-9; CDR3aa: ASSMYGQEAF
d_gene: TRBD1; v_gene: TRBV9; CDR3aa: ASSIRDSFTDTQY
d_gene: TRBD1; v_gene: TRBV10-3; CDR3aa: AISLQGADIGYT
d_gene: TRBD1; v_gene: TRBV29-1; CDR3aa: SAAGTGWENIQY
d_gene: -; v_gene: TRBV7-2; CDR3aa: ASRGGLTNTEAF
d_gene: TRBD2; v_gene: TRBV7-2; CDR3aa: ASSSGTSGGIHEQF
d_gene: -; v_gene: TRBV3-1/TRBV3-2; CDR3aa: ASSLQNSNQPQH
d_gene: TRBD2; v_gene: TRBV11-1; CDR3aa: ASSSASGGDTQY
d_gene: -; v_gene: TRBV2; CDR3aa: ASSVALAHKNIQY
d_gene: -; v_gene: TRBV5-6; CDR3aa: ASSPQGKQPQH
d_gene: TRBD1; v_gene: TRBV2; CDR3aa: ASRGTGNEKLF
d_gene: TRBD1; v_gene: TRBV30; CDR3aa: AWSGETGRPEAF
d_gene: TRBD2; v_gene: TRBV4-2; CDR3aa: ASSQERTSGRGTGELF
d_gene: -; v_gene: TRBV7-2; CDR3aa: ASSASSYEQY
d_gene: -; v_gene: TRBV4-2; CDR3aa: ASSQVGGASGVPNEQF
d_gene: TRBD2; v_gene: TRBV6-6; CDR3aa: ASSYLLGLAGGLY
d_gene: -; v_gene: TRBV11-2; CDR3aa: ASSSGAVLGEQY
d_gene: -; v_gene: TRBV27; CDR3aa: ASTRGGTDTQY
d_gene: TRBD1; v_gene: TRBV7-9; CDR3aa: ASSPGYLQGGNQPQH
d_gene: -; v_gene: TRBV9; CDR3aa: ASTDNMNTEAF
d_gene: TRBD2; v_gene: TRBV9; CDR3aa: ASRPPGLGSNEQF
d_gene: TRBD1; v_gene: TRBV7-9; CDR3aa: ASSRQGQGNEAF
d_gene: -; v_gene: TRBV14; CDR3aa: ASSQGGWVGETQY
d_gene: -; v_gene: TRBV7-2; CDR3aa: ASSLEEDNSGANVLT
d_gene: TRBD2; v_gene: TRBV9; CDR3aa: ASSVVGLAGSNEQF
d_gene: -; v_gene: TRBV27; CDR3aa: ASSLGNTDTQY
d_gene: -; v_gene: TRBV9; CDR3aa: ASSSQGKAEAF
d_gene: TRBD1; v_gene: TRBV7-2; CDR3aa: ASSLLFQGEFWRTEAF
d_gene: -; v_gene: TRBV5-8; CDR3aa: ASSLGIGGRTEAF
d_gene: -; v_gene: TRBV6-6; CDR3aa: ASSLSGRNYEQY
d_gene: -; v_gene: TRBV28; CDR3aa: ASSSIGGGEAF
d_gene: -; v_gene: TRBV27; CDR3aa: ASSLDTNYGYT
d_gene: -; v_gene: TRBV7-3; CDR3aa: ASSFRNTGELF
d_gene: -; v_gene: TRBV5-4; CDR3aa: ASTVQENTEAF
d_gene: TRBD2; v_gene: TRBV5-1; CDR3aa: ASSLGLAGGPYNEQF
d_gene: TRBD1; v_gene: TRBV3-1/TRBV3-2; CDR3aa: ASSQEQGLRNEQF
d_gene: -; v_gene: TRBV6-6; CDR3aa: ASSYQGRSYEQY
d_gene: TRBD1; v_gene: TRBV10-3; CDR3aa: AISESRTGPSEAF
d_gene: -; v_gene: TRBV28; CDR3aa: ASSLSGPRTDTQY
d_gene: -; v_gene: TRBV4-3; CDR3aa: ASSQEGEGGNQPQH
d_gene: TRBD1; v_gene: TRBV18; CDR3aa: ASSSDRVWGYT
d_gene: TRBD1; v_gene: TRBV6-5; CDR3aa: ARPDRGFQPQH
d_gene: TRBD1; v_gene: TRBV10-3; CDR3aa: AISAQGEDEKLF